This record covers a single T cell receptor beta chain. What it binds is unknown. These data originate in a study of CD4 T cells in relation to SARS-CoV-2 and coronaviruses. Using immunoSEQ multiplex PCR, the repertoire was profiled, and TCRdb retains in-frame clones only, with some absent. The data contain 20,000 to 25,000 clones, about 80% of them seen just once; the ten biggest clones take up approximately 13%. CD4+ T cells from unexposed donors were obtained before the COVID-19 pandemic (2011-2018). CD4+ T cells were isolated from the cells after 10 days of culture. The CDR3 has 16 residues. J was trimmed by 9 bases and V by 3 bases; bases with no gene match: 7. Germline CDR1 is MNHEY and CDR2 is SVGAGI.

V usage is TRBV6-5 and J usage is TRBJ2-1; 14 bases are shared with TRBD2. The specimen was CD4+ T cells from PBMCs, cultured in vitro. The TCR comes from a human donor in good health. This chain's CDR3 is CASSYRGLAGEGEQFF. CDR3 in DNA: TGTGCCAGCAGTTATCGGGGACTAGCGGGAGAGGGTGAGCAGTTCTTC.